This T cell receptor beta chain was captured by sequencing in a study of graft-versus-host responses after intestinal transplantation (dated by TCRdb to the early 2020s). Notes on the research overall: Recipients received multivisceral, liver-intestinal, or isolated intestinal transplants. Rather than going through the commercial service, samples from a few later patients were sequenced in-house on an Illumina MiSeq and processed with MiXCR. Alloreactive clones were identified by sequencing pre-transplant mixed lymphocyte reaction products and comparing these products with unstimulated pre-transplant donor and recipient T cells. Of the 20 to 25 intestinal transplant recipients enrolled in the cohort, one of whom was a retransplant, a few patients without pretransplant specimens were excluded. Donor T cell macrochimerism was defined as a peak of at least 4% donor T cells among recipient peripheral blood mononuclear cells. Bulk TCR-beta CDR3 sequencing was used to track graft-versus-host and host-versus-graft alloreactive T cell clones in the graft, circulation and bone marrow after intestinal transplantation. All recipients received anti-thymocyte globulin induction followed by maintenance tacrolimus and steroids for two to four years.

General study outcomes and caveats: GvH clones turned up in recipient bone marrow, with some appearing earlier in ileal mucosa or blood, a pattern consistent with an intestinal mucosal origin. Peak levels of circulating GvH clones were associated with declines in HvG clones early after transplant. High GvH to HvG T cell clonal ratios were observed in the allografts of patients with donor T cell macrochimerism. The conclusions were limited by the relatively low number and heterogeneity of the intestinal transplant patients.

Receptor libraries were prepared by the immunoSEQ multiplex PCR assay. For most patients, genomic DNA was isolated with the Qiagen DNeasy Blood and Tissue Kit and sent frozen to Adaptive Biotechnologies for TCR sequencing. For most patients, high-throughput TCR-beta CDR3 sequencing of genomic DNA was performed by Adaptive Biotechnologies. Per the source publication's procedure: Adaptive's ImmunoSEQ software was the source of the TCR sequencing data for 18 patients, while a few other patients were processed with MiXCR and VDJtools. CD4 versus CD8 sorting errors were corrected by removing sequences found in both subsets at a frequency ratio below 5:1. CDR3 nucleotide sequences shared between donor and recipient were removed because their origin could not be assigned. Alloreactive clones required at least 2-fold expansion over unstimulated cells and minimum CFSE-low frequency of 0.002% (template counts) or 0.001% (read counts). A clone was considered mappable if detected in the sequenced pre-transplant spleen, lymph node, or MLR CFSE-low populations of the donor or recipient. Cumulative frequency of alloreactive clones was calculated as a percentage of all sequences weighted by copy number. TCRdb stores this immuneACCESS table with in-frame sequences only. Part of the clones is absent; in the studies checked, under half of the shortfall reflects unresolved V genes, and no reason is known for the rest. Clone size and the V and J calls come from that table; the DNA yielded D and trimming. Within this sample are more than 85,000 clones, with 90% to 95% of them counted one time only. Of the sample, 1.5% to 2% falls within the top ten clones.

On this clone: What antigen it recognizes has not been identified. The sample holds no much larger clone one base away, and base qualities are not on file.

The time point label, as the study defines it: cells obtained before transplantation from donor or recipient. CD3+CD4+ and CD3+CD8+ populations were FACS-sorted from unstimulated pre-transplant donor and recipient cells taken from spleen or lymph nodes. The germline V gene (reference sequence) yields GTSNPN for CDR1 and SVGIG for CDR2. V is shortened by 3 bases, J by 9 bases, and the region joining them spans 12 bases. The CDR3 holds 13 amino acids from the cysteine to the phenylalanine. The only DNA kept is the CDR3, 39 bases in frame from the first base. Recombination linked TRBV30 to TRBJ1-6, with the D gene not confidently named. The sequence derives from a human donor who received an intestinal transplant. The source was unstimulated CD8+ T cells sorted from spleen or lymph node cells, collected before intestinal transplant. The CDR3 reads CAWSGYGSSPLHF. The DNA sequence is given as TGTGCCTGGAGCGGATACGGGAGTTCACCCCTCCACTTT.